The 30 T cell receptor beta chains below all came from one sample that was sequenced in a study of cytomegalovirus exposure and HLA in healthy donors. The PCR had 60 Vbeta and 13 Jbeta primers. Here immunoSEQ multiplex PCR was the method, and the copy in TCRdb shows in-frame clones only, minus some. The sample carries about 160,000 clones, around 75% recorded once. Sample: PBMCs. These receptors all stem from a female donor in good health and CMV-seronegative.

The CDR3 coding sequence is TGTGCCAGCAGCACCGGTGGGTGGGGGGGCCGTTCCTACGAGCAGTACTTC. It encodes CASSTGGWGGRSYEQYF. This chain links TRBV5-5 with TRBJ2-7, with TRBD2 as a possible D gene (7 bases). CDR1 and CDR2 (germline): SGHKS, YYEKEE (reference sequence). V shed 4 bases and J shed 1 base, with 21 bases lying between them. This CDR3 comprises 17 residues.

V is TRBV10-3 and J is TRBJ2-5; 7 bases line up with TRBD2. The trim removed 4 bases at V and 4 bases at J, leaving 6 bases unmatched. The CDR3 contains 14 residues. CDR1 and CDR2 from the germline V gene are ENHRY and SYGVKD. The CDR3 sequence: CAISGGRYSETQYF. The DNA of the CDR3 is TGTGCCATCAGTGGCGGGAGATACTCAGAGACCCAGTACTTC.

This clone was detected only a few times. The chain is built from TRBV5-1 and TRBJ1-1; D perhaps matches TRBD1 (5 bases). The germline V gene encodes CDR1 SGHRS and CDR2 YFSETQ. V was clipped by 3 bases and J by 0 bases, with 9 bases between them. The CDR3 sequence is 14 residues long. The CDR3 DNA follows: TGCGCCAGCAGCTACGACAGTTTGAACACTGAAGCTTTCTTT. Translating it yields CASSYDSLNTEAFF.

V is TRBV25-1 and J is TRBJ2-5; a possible D gene is TRBD2 (6 bases). The ends were cut back, 4 bases at V and 5 bases at J, with 11 bases in the middle. Germline-derived CDR1 and CDR2 are MGHDK and SYGVNS. This CDR3 spans 13 amino acids. CDR3 sequence: CASSVGRGETQYF. DNA of the CDR3: TGTGCCAGCAGTGTCGGGAGAGGGGAGACCCAGTACTTC. Full variable domain (missing parts from reference TRBV25-1 and TRBJ2-5): EADIYQTPRYLVIGTGKKITLECSQTMGHDKMYWYQQDPGMELHLIHYSYGVNSTEKGDLSSESTVSRIRTEHFPLTLESARPSHTSQYLCASSVGRGETQYFGPGTRLLVL.

This clone was picked up a small number of times. This sequence joins TRBV7-2 and TRBJ2-5, with 7 bases matching TRBD1. This CDR3 contains 13 residues. Germline assignment: CDR1 SGHTA and CDR2 FQGNSA. The junction had 5 bases not matched to a gene; V was cut back by 5 bases and J by 5 bases. The CDR3 spells CASSKGARETQYF. CDR3 nucleotides: TGTGCCAGCAGCAAGGGGGCGCGGGAGACCCAGTACTTC. Combining the CDR3 with reference TRBV7-2 and TRBJ2-5 gives the whole variable domain GAGVSQSPSNKVTEKGKDVELRCDPISGHTALYWYRQSLGQGLEFLIYFQGNSAPDKSGLPSDRFSAERTGGSVSTLTIQRTQQEDSAVYLCASSKGARETQYFGPGTRLLVL.

The J gene is TRBJ2-7, the V gene TRBV7-2, with 9 bases that match TRBD1. With 3 bases clipped from V and 4 bases from J, the junction kept 13 bases outside the gene matches. The CDR3 consists of 17 residues. Per the germline V gene, CDR1 is SGHTA and CDR2 is FQGNSA. The CDR3 DNA sequence: TGTGCCAGCAGCTTCCGGGACAGGGATCTTCCCCCTTACGAGCAGTACTTC. Translating it yields CASSFRDRDLPPYEQYF.

This clone has only a few counts. The sample holds other DNA sequences that translate to the same CDR3. The V and J genes are TRBV28 and TRBJ2-7; 7 bases map to TRBD2. Germline CDR1 is MDHEN and CDR2 is SYDVKM. The CDR3 is 14 amino acids. Trimming took 5 bases from V and 6 from J; bases not matched to a gene: 10. CDR3 amino acids: CASSPLAGPAEQYF. The CDR3 nucleotides read TGTGCCAGCAGTCCATTAGCGGGCCCCGCCGAGCAGTACTTC.

This sequence joins TRBV13 and TRBJ2-1, with 8 bases aligning to TRBD1. V shed 5 bases and J 1 base; nucleotides not matched to a gene: 10. This CDR3 has 17 amino acids. The V gene's germline CDR1 is PRHDT and CDR2 FYEKMQ (reference sequence). This CDR3 reads CASSPGQGAASYNEQFF. In nucleotides, the CDR3 is TGTGCCAGCAGCCCTGGACAGGGAGCCGCATCCTACAATGAGCAGTTCTTC.

The V gene is TRBV7-9, the J gene TRBJ2-3; D perhaps matches TRBD2 (5 bases). The CDR3 extends over 15 amino acids. CDR1 and CDR2 (germline): SEHNR, FQNEAQ (reference sequence). V was clipped by 1 base and J by 1 base, with 9 bases between them. CDR3 nucleotides: TGTGCCAGCAGCTTAGGGGCGGGCGGCACAGATACGCAGTATTTT. As protein: CASSLGAGGTDTQYF.

The chain combines TRBV29-1 with TRBJ2-1; D call uncertain. CDR3 length: 13 residues. Germline values: CDR1 SQVTM, CDR2 ANQGSEA. V was trimmed by 2 bases and J by 8 bases, leaving 13 bases between them. The CDR3 is CSVESPGPDEQFF. The CDR3 DNA is TGCAGCGTTGAATCTCCAGGCCCGGATGAGCAGTTCTTC.

This clone was detected a few times. This sequence joins TRBV19 and TRBJ2-6; D call uncertain. Trimming removed 7 bases from V and 0 bases from J, with 7 bases in between. This CDR3 spans 14 amino acids. The germline CDR1 and CDR2 sequences are LNHDA and SQIVND (reference sequence). In nucleotides, the CDR3 is TGTGCCAGTAACGCGGCCTCTGGGGCCAACGTCCTGACTTTC. It translates to CASNAASGANVLTF.

This clone occurred a few times. The V gene is TRBV2, the J gene TRBJ2-5; 9 nucleotides line up with TRBD1. Unmatched junction bases numbered 9, after V lost 6 bases and J lost 7 bases. This CDR3 is 14 amino acids long. Germline V CDR1 and CDR2: SNHLY, FYNNEI. CDR3 DNA: TGTGCCAGCAGCGCCCCGGGACAGGGAGGGACCCAGTACTTC. Its protein is CASSAPGQGGTQYF.

V is TRBV4-3 and J is TRBJ1-5; D remains ambiguous. Between the trimmed V and J ends, which lost 1 base and 4 bases, there was a span of 5 bases. In germline, CDR1 is LGHNA, CDR2 YSLEER. This CDR3 comprises 13 residues. The CDR3, as DNA: TGCGCCAGCAGCCAAGGTAGAAATCAGCCCCAGCATTTT. The encoded protein is CASSQGRNQPQHF.

This clone was picked up a small number of times. This chain links TRBV4-3 with TRBJ2-7; TRBD1 matches 7 bases. Unmatched junction bases numbered 6, after V lost 4 bases and J lost 3 bases. CDR1 is LGHNA, CDR2 YSLEER, per germline. The CDR3 covers 14 residues. The CDR3 region has the DNA TGCGCCAGCAGCCCCATGGGGGACAGCTACGAGCAGTACTTC. Translated, it gives CASSPMGDSYEQYF.

The gene calls are TRBV28 and TRBJ2-5; 8 nucleotides line up with TRBD2. V shed 8 bases, J shed 6 bases, and the junction held 11 bases outside the gene matches. This CDR3 spans 14 amino acids. Per germline, CDR1 MDHEN and CDR2 SYDVKM. CDR3 sequence: CASASGRIEKTQYF. For the CDR3, the DNA is TGTGCCAGCGCCAGCGGGAGAATCGAAAAGACCCAGTACTTC.

The gene calls are TRBV4-1 and TRBJ2-3; tentatively, D is TRBD2 (6 bases). With 8 bases removed from V and 0 bases from J, the gap between germline ends came to 9 bases. CDR3 length: 13 residues. Germline CDR1 reads MGHRA; CDR2 reads YSYEKL. CDR3 region: CASGEASTDTQYF. As DNA, the CDR3 is TGCGCCAGCGGGGAGGCTAGCACAGATACGCAGTATTTT.

V and J are TRBV4-1 and TRBJ1-1; D uncertain. This CDR3 comprises 16 residues. CDR1 and CDR2 from the germline V gene are MGHRA and YSYEKL. Trimming took off 4 bases at V and 1 base at J, with 16 bases between the two ends. CDR3 sequence: CASSPGGGKKNTEAFF. As DNA, the CDR3 is TGCGCCAGCAGCCCGGGTGGCGGGAAAAAGAACACTGAAGCTTTCTTT.

V and J are TRBV5-5 and TRBJ2-7, with D unclear. Germline CDR1 reads SGHKS; CDR2 reads YYEKEE (reference sequence). The CDR3 totals 11 residues. V gave up 4 bases and J gave up 4 bases, with 6 bases separating them. CDR3 DNA: TGTGCCAGCAGCCTTTATTACGAGCAGTACTTC. Amino acid sequence: CASSLYYEQYF.

The chain carries TRBV7-9 and TRBJ2-3, with D perhaps TRBD1 (5 bases). CDR1 is SEHNR and CDR2 is FQNEAQ in the germline V gene (reference sequence). V was pared by 4 bases and J by 0 bases, with 11 bases between. This CDR3 comprises 15 residues. The CDR3 loop is CASSSRQTSTDTQYF. The CDR3 DNA follows: TGTGCCAGCAGCTCCCGACAGACCAGCACAGATACGCAGTATTTT.

Only a few counts were recorded for this clone. The sample holds other DNA sequences that translate to the same CDR3. J is TRBJ2-2 and V is TRBV2; TRBD2 agrees at 10 bases. CDR1 and CDR2 (germline): SNHLY, FYNNEI. After removal of 9 bases from V and 4 bases from J, the junction contained 5 bases not matched to a gene. This CDR3 is built from 14 residues. In nucleotides, the CDR3 is TGTGCCAGTGAGCGGGAGGGCCGCACCGGGGAGCTGTTTTTT. This translates into CASEREGRTGELFF.

The CDR3 DNA sequence: TGTGCCAGCAGTTCCCGGGGGGTCACTGAGACCCAGTACTTC. Its translation: CASSSRGVTETQYF. The chain is built from TRBV6-5 and TRBJ2-5; 7 bases are shared with TRBD2. V shed 4 bases, J shed 5 bases, and the junction held 7 bases outside the gene matches. This CDR3 region has 14 residues. The germline V gene encodes CDR1 MNHEY and CDR2 SVGAGI.

This chain links TRBV6-5 with TRBJ2-7; 12 bases are shared with TRBD1. After removal of 5 bases from V and 9 bases from J, the junction contained 11 bases not matched to a gene. There are 15 residues in the CDR3. Germline values: CDR1 MNHEY, CDR2 SVGAGI. CDR3 DNA: TGTGCCAGCAGTGGGGACAGGGGGCGCAATAATTGGCAGTACTTC. Amino acid sequence: CASSGDRGRNNWQYF.

The V call is TRBV14, the J call TRBJ2-7, with 9 nucleotides matching TRBD1. The CDR3 contains 13 residues. Germline V gives CDR1 SGHDN, CDR2 FVKESK. The trim removed 5 bases at V and 7 bases at J, leaving 6 bases unmatched. CDR3 nucleotides: TGTGCCAGCAGCAGAGGACAGGGGTTTGAGCAGTACTTC. Translated: CASSRGQGFEQYF.

The chain uses TRBV5-4 and TRBJ1-1; weak D call: TRBD1 (5 bases). Germline assignment: CDR1 SGHNT and CDR2 YYREEE (reference sequence). V shed 3 bases and J shed 10 bases, with 22 bases lying between them. CDR3 length: 15 amino acids. CDR3 nucleotides: TGTGCCAGCAGCTCTAGGTGGACGTCGGCCGGGGGAGCTTTCTTT. Its translation is CASSSRWTSAGGAFF.

CDR3 DNA sequence: TGTGCCAGCAGCCGAGGGGGGGAGCTGTTTTTT. Its protein is CASSRGGELFF. The genes are TRBV7-9 and TRBJ2-2; TRBD2 might be the D (5 bases). The germline V gene encodes CDR1 SEHNR and CDR2 FQNEAQ (reference sequence). The CDR3 is 11 residues long. V dropped 5 bases and J dropped 8 bases, with 6 bases sitting between them.

The chain combines TRBV5-1 with TRBJ2-6; 10 bases agree with TRBD2. J was trimmed by 0 bases and V by 4 bases; bases with no gene match: 7. There are 18 residues in the CDR3. From germline, CDR1 is SGHRS and CDR2 YFSETQ. Written as DNA, the CDR3 is TGCGCCAGCAGCAGGGGGACTAGCGCGAGCTCTGGGGCCAACGTCCTGACTTTC. Encoded protein: CASSRGTSASSGANVLTF.

V is TRBV6-1 and J is TRBJ2-5; 8 nucleotides align to TRBD1. The germline gives CDR1 MNHNS, CDR2 SASEGT. J was trimmed by 1 base and V by 8 bases; bases with no gene match: 3. The CDR3 totals 13 residues. In nucleotides, the CDR3 is TGTGCCAGCGACAGGGGACTCCAAGAGACCCAGTACTTC. Its protein is CASDRGLQETQYF.

The table lists this clone with a few counts. V gene TRBV28 combines with J gene TRBJ1-4; 7 positions match TRBD1. CDR3 length: 14 residues. Germline values: CDR1 MDHEN, CDR2 SYDVKM. The ends lost 5 bases at V and 10 bases at J; junction bases unmatched: 10. For the CDR3, the DNA is TGTGCCAGCAGTCTCCCAGGGGGGATGGGAAAACTGTTTTTT. The encoded protein is CASSLPGGMGKLFF.

V is TRBV28 and J is TRBJ2-7, with D possibly matching TRBD2 (5 bases). Trimming took 1 base from V and 0 from J, leaving 10 bases between them. CDR1 MDHEN and CDR2 SYDVKM come from the germline V gene. The CDR3 is 15 residues long. CDR3 sequence: CASSLFGVPSYEQYF. The CDR3 region has the DNA TGTGCCAGCAGTTTATTCGGGGTTCCCTCCTACGAGCAGTACTTC. The complete variable domain, with remaining parts taken from reference TRBV28 and TRBJ2-7, reads DVKVTQSSRYLVKRTGEKVFLECVQDMDHENMFWYRQDPGLGLRLIYFSYDVKMKEKGDIPEGYSVSREKKERFSLILESASTNQTSMYLCASSLFGVPSYEQYFGPGTRLTVT.

The chain uses TRBV7-3 and TRBJ1-2; D might be TRBD1 (5 bases). This CDR3 is 15 amino acids long. Trimming took off 1 base at V and 1 base at J, with 10 bases between the two ends. Germline CDR1 reads SGHTA; CDR2 reads FQGTGA. This CDR3 reads CASSLNAGLNYGYTF. The CDR3 DNA follows: TGTGCCAGCAGCTTAAATGCAGGGCTTAACTATGGCTACACCTTC.